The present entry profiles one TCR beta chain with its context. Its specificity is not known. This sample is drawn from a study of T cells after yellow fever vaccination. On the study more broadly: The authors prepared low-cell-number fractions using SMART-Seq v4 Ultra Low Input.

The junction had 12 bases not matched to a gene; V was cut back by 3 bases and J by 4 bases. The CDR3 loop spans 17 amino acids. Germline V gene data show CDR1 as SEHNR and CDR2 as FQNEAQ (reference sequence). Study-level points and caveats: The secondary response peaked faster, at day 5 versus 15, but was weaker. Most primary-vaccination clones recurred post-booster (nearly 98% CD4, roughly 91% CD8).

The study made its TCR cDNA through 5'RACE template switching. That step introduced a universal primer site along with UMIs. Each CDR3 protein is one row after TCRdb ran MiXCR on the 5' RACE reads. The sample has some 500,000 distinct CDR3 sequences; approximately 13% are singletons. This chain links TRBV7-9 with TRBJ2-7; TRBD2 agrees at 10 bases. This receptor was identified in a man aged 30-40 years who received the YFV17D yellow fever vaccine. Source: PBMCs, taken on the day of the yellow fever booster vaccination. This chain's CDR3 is CASSFISSGRSGYEQYF. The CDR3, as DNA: TGTGCCAGCAGCTTCATCAGTAGCGGGAGGTCTGGGTACGAGCAGTACTTC.